This TCR beta chain is from a study of vaccination and CD4 T cells after COVID-19. As for this clonotype: Its target is not known.

The Oncomine TCR Beta short-read assay was what sequenced the DNA obtained from cultured CD4+ T cells. TCRdb reprocessed the PCR reads with MiXCR, giving one entry per CDR3 protein. The sample includes roughly 9,500 distinct CDR3 sequences, roughly 62% of them seen just once. Documented treatment: 10-day PBMC culture with coronavirus spike peptide pools or control peptides (ViraFEST assay). ViraFEST relied on peptide pools to expand antigen-specific T cells; the TCRs were sequenced afterward. V shed 0 bases, J shed 7 bases, and the junction held 9 bases outside the gene matches. The CDR3 is 15 amino acids. Germline CDR1 SGHRS, CDR2 YFSETQ.

This clonotype was obtained from a human donor who had recovered from COVID-19. The V and J genes are TRBV5-1 and TRBJ2-7, with TRBD2 matching over 8 bases. Sequencing input: CD4+ T cells from blood, cultured in vitro. CDR3: CASSLDPGRAWEQYF. The CDR3 DNA follows: TGCGCCAGCAGCTTGGACCCCGGGAGGGCCTGGGAGCAGTACTTC.